The present T cell receptor (beta chain) was sequenced within a study of T cells in Graves' hyperthyroidism and ophthalmopathy. Study results and caveats: Separation of ophthalmopathy from stable hyperthyroidism was achieved by a 13 V-J model.

This clonotype was seen ten or more times. The antigen is undetermined. Researchers amplified the TCR beta CDR3 regions from RNA transcripts. The primer set for the first-round RT-PCR of the TCR CDR3 was HTBI. Via MiXCR, TCRdb re-called the multiplex PCR reads, giving one row per CDR3 protein. The data hold roughly 400,000 distinct CDR3 sequences, with roughly 13% observed a single time. CDR3 length: 16 residues. CDR1 is LGHNA, CDR2 YNFKEQ, per germline. Losses at the gene ends were 4 bases for V and 5 bases for J; bases not matched to a gene: 7. The V and J genes are TRBV4-2 and TRBJ2-1; 11 positions agree with TRBD2. Sequencing was done on a sample of blood. This clonotype originated in a man aged 45 to 65 with Graves' ophthalmopathy. CDR3 protein: CASSLLGSGRDNEQFF. The CDR3 coding sequence is TGTGCCAGCAGCCTCTTAGGTAGCGGGAGGGACAATGAGCAGTTCTTC.